This T cell receptor (beta chain) stems from a study of response to subunit inactivated influenza vaccine. Overall study findings and caveats: Authors suggested each seasonal influenza vaccination recruits few new T cells.

This clonotype showed up just a few times. Its antigen is unidentified. Using its own MiXCR run on the RT-PCR reads, TCRdb lists one record per CDR3 protein. The repertoire holds around 750,000 distinct CDR3 sequences, with 21% as singletons. The input for sequencing was PBMCs from blood, taken less than 6 days after vaccination. This TCR derives from a man aged 50 or older who received an inactivated influenza vaccine.

In nucleotides, the CDR3 is TGTGCCAGCAGCGTCGGACAGTATAGCAATCAGCCCCAGCATTTT. Translation: CASSVGQYSNQPQHF. The chain recombines TRBV7-9 with TRBJ1-5; D may be TRBD1 (6 bases). This CDR3 region has 15 residues. Trimming stripped 5 bases from V and 0 bases from J, with 11 bases between. Per germline, CDR1 SEHNR and CDR2 FQNEAQ (reference sequence). Full variable domain (rest looked up from reference TRBV7-9 and TRBJ1-5): DTGVSQNPRHKITKRGQNVTFRCDPISEHNRLYWYRQTLGQGPEFLTYFQNEAQLEKSRLLSDRFSAERPKGSFSTLEIQRTEQGDSAMYLCASSVGQYSNQPQHFGDGTRLSIL.